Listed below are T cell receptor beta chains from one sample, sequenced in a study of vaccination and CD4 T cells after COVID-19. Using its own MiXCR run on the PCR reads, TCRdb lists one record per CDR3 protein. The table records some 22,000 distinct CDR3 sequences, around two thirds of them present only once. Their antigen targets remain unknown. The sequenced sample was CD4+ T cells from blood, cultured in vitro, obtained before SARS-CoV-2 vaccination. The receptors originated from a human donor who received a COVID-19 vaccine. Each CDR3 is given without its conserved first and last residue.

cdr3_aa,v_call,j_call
ASRIGRTEAF,TRBV19,TRBJ1-1
SANRVVGYEQY,TRBV20-1,TRBJ2-7
ASSPLPGAGDYNEQF,TRBV7-8,TRBJ2-1
ASSPAWQGNQPQH,TRBV18,TRBJ1-5
SASGQALYEQY,TRBV20-1,TRBJ2-7
ASSPAGESAEQY,TRBV18,TRBJ2-7
ASSLVLGTGSKKLF,TRBV7-9,TRBJ1-4
AWRTQGALSEAF,TRBV30,TRBJ1-1
ASSPRGRPLMNTEAF,TRBV7-2,TRBJ1-1
ASSASRGENTEAF,TRBV9,TRBJ1-1
SARWSLRETQY,TRBV20-1,TRBJ2-5
SARLQGNSPLH,TRBV20-1,TRBJ1-6
ASSDSAADQPQH,TRBV6-4,TRBJ1-5
ASRSSNNQPQH,TRBV6-1,TRBJ1-5
ASSEGQGAVYEQY,TRBV2,TRBJ2-7
ATSDARGGQPQH,TRBV24-1,TRBJ1-5
ASSLSGTGRNYGYT,TRBV5-1,TRBJ1-2
ATSPGPRIQETQY,TRBV24-1,TRBJ2-5
ATSDRGQGMRSTDTQY,TRBV24-1,TRBJ2-3
ASSLVGLAGGLQETQY,TRBV11-3,TRBJ2-5
AWSVPWSNTEAF,TRBV30,TRBJ1-1
SAEARGLSGELF,TRBV20-1,TRBJ2-2
SAPELAGGPQY,TRBV20-1,TRBJ2-5
ASSFTGDGNTEAF,TRBV5-4,TRBJ1-1
SASRQGAVGYT,TRBV20-1,TRBJ1-2
SASDRLSGAF,TRBV20-1,TRBJ1-1
ATSAGRGSYEQY,TRBV24-1,TRBJ2-7
ATSDSGTGVYEQY,TRBV24-1,TRBJ2-7
ASSEGTNNQPQH,TRBV6-1,TRBJ1-5
ASSLIRRGTQY,TRBV23-1,TRBJ2-5
ASSDPGLVGNIQY,TRBV6-1,TRBJ2-4
ATGLGLQAKNIQY,TRBV15,TRBJ2-4
ASSRTGFGTGELF,TRBV27,TRBJ2-2
ASSSGQHNSPLH,TRBV11-2,TRBJ1-6
ASSIVEQETQY,TRBV19,TRBJ2-5
ASSPTYMGNQPQH,TRBV2,TRBJ1-5
SASLFAGVTYEQY,TRBV20-1,TRBJ2-7
ASSQLGGTFLSNQPQH,TRBV6-1,TRBJ1-5
ATSDLDRENTGELF,TRBV24-1,TRBJ2-2
ASIPRGGQGRNQPQH,TRBV27,TRBJ1-5